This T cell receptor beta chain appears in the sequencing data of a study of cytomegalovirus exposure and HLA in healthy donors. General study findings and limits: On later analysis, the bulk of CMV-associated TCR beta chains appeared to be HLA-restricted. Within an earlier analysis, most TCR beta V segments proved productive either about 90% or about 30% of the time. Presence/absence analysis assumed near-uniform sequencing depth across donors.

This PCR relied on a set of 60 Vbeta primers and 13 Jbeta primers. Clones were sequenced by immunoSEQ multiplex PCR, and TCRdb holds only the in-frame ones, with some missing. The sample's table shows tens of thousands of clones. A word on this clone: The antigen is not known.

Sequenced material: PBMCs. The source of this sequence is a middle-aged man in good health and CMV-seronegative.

The CDR3 reads CASSQVGQGNYGYTF. Here the CDR3 DNA reads TGTGCCAGCAGCCAAGTTGGGCAGGGGAACTATGGCTACACCTTC. The chain has TRBV14 and TRBJ1-2; D perhaps matches TRBD1 (6 bases). Trimming removed 1 base at V and 2 bases at J, with 11 bases between. This CDR3 has 15 residues. Germline V lookup: CDR1 SGHDN, CDR2 FVKESK. The variable domain in full, with the rest retrieved from reference TRBV14 and TRBJ1-2, is EAGVTQFPSHSVIEKGQTVTLRCDPISGHDNLYWYRRVMGKEIKFLLHFVKESKQDESGMPNNRFLAERTGGTYSTLKVQPAELEDSGVYFCASSQVGQGNYGYTFGSGTRLTVV.